One and the same sample provided the 7 T cell receptor beta chains below, sequenced in a study of blood T cell repertoires in COVID-19. Clones were read by immunoSEQ multiplex PCR, and TCRdb kept only the in-frame ones, dropping some. The sample lists a few hundred thousand clones; 88% were seen once. Sequencing was carried out using PBMCs or T cells enriched from blood (not recorded which). The source of these receptors is a woman in her forties or fifties who had recovered from COVID-19.

The chain joins TRBV19 to TRBJ2-2; possible D gene TRBD2, 5 bases. CDR1 is LNHDA, CDR2 SQIVND, per germline (reference sequence). This CDR3 is 16 amino acids long. V shed 7 bases and J shed 4 bases, with 19 bases lying between them. Here the CDR3 DNA reads TGTGCCAGTAAGGAGCGGCTAGCCCGTGCCACCGGGGAGCTGTTTTTT. Protein: CASKERLARATGELFF.

The chain has TRBV6-5 and TRBJ2-5; TRBD2 aligns across 12 bases. Germline trimming cut 0 bases from V and 9 bases from J; bases unmatched to any gene: 5. The germline gives CDR1 MNHEY, CDR2 SVGAGI. This CDR3 region has 15 residues. In DNA, the CDR3 is TGTGCCAGCAGTTACTCTGGGGCTAGCGGGAGGGCCCAGTACTTC. As protein: CASSYSGASGRAQYF.

V gene TRBV18 combines with J gene TRBJ2-1, with 10 bases matching TRBD2. The CDR3 has 15 residues. Germline V gives CDR1 KGHSH, CDR2 LQKENI. The V segment lost 0 bases and the J segment 13 bases; nucleotides outside the gene matches: 9. CDR3 sequence: CASSPPGLASASQFF. The DNA of the CDR3 is TGTGCCAGCTCACCACCGGGACTAGCGTCCGCCTCACAGTTCTTC.

This sequence joins TRBV19 and TRBJ1-5; D unresolved. Germline V CDR1 and CDR2: LNHDA, SQIVND (reference sequence). CDR3 size: 14 residues. V lost 4 bases and J lost 3, with 10 bases in between. CDR3 DNA sequence: TGTGCCAGTAGTAACGACCGGGTCAATCAGCCCCAGCATTTT. It translates to CASSNDRVNQPQHF.

The rearrangement joins TRBV27 to TRBJ1-6, with D unclear. The CDR3 covers 13 residues. V was cut by 0 bases and J by 7 bases, with 4 bases left in between. Germline CDR1 MNHEY, CDR2 SMNVEV (reference sequence). The CDR3 nucleotides read TGTGCCAGCAGTTTATCCGAGAATTCACCCCTCCACTTT. It yields the protein CASSLSENSPLHF.

This chain connects TRBV19 to TRBJ1-3; D uncertain. Germline lookup yields CDR1 LNHDA and CDR2 SQIVND (reference sequence). The CDR3 is made up of 15 amino acids. V lost 0 bases, J lost 0 bases, and 6 bases lay in between. CDR3 DNA sequence: TGTGCCAGTAGTATAGAGGCAAACTCTGGAAACACCATATATTTT. Translating it yields CASSIEANSGNTIYF.

This chain links TRBV27 with TRBJ2-7; maybe TRBD1 (5 bases). V was cut by 6 bases and J by 2 bases, with 14 bases left in between. CDR3 length: 14 amino acids. Germline CDR1 is MNHEY and CDR2 is SMNVEV (reference sequence). CDR3 loop: CASRLGLTTYEQYF. The DNA of the CDR3 is TGTGCCAGCAGGTTGGGGCTAACAACCTACGAGCAGTACTTC.